This TCR beta chain was sequenced during a study of blood T cell repertoires in COVID-19. Germline-derived CDR1 and CDR2 are KGHSH and LQKENI. V lost 2 bases and J lost 0; bases outside the gene matches: 4. The CDR3 spans 16 residues. Profiled with immunoSEQ multiplex PCR; TCRdb holds only in-frame clones, not every one. The sample lists 240,000 or so clones, about 90% occurring once. The source is a man aged 55-75 years who had recovered from COVID-19. The J gene is TRBJ1-3, the V gene TRBV18, with 7 bases that match TRBD1. The sample comprised peripheral blood. In DNA, the CDR3 is TGTGCCAGCTCACCAGGACAGGCCGACTCTGGAAACACCATATATTTT. Translated: CASSPGQADSGNTIYF.